Listed below are T cell receptor beta chains from one sample, sequenced in a study of memory CD4+ T cells and cytomegalovirus serostatus. Measured with immunoSEQ multiplex PCR; TCRdb has only the in-frame clones, and not every one. Found here are approximately 60,000 clones, about 68% of them singletons; the top ten hold more than 2.5%. The source material was memory CD4+ T cells from blood. Receptors were obtained from an adult in good health and CMV-seropositive. CDR3s include the opening cysteine and the closing phenylalanine or tryptophan. Fields, in order: V gene, J gene, CDR3 protein.

TRBV9	TRBJ2-7	CASSAGTSGPYEQYF
TRBV11-3	TRBJ2-5	CASSLGPQKTQYF
TRBV5-4	TRBJ2-1	CASSTGTSGKYNEQFF
TRBV5-4	TRBJ2-7	CASSQDRDEQYF
TRBV5-6	TRBJ2-7	CASSIPTGGFYEQYF
TRBV28	TRBJ2-1	CASGRSSYNEQFF
TRBV5-6	TRBJ2-7	CASSPRGAAEQYF
TRBV6-1	TRBJ1-3	CASRGGTGNTIYF
TRBV7-9	TRBJ1-5	CASSLVGGANQPQHF
TRBV7-2	TRBJ2-1	CASSLNSGGRDEQFF
TRBV28	TRBJ1-2	CASSFPQGAGGYTF
TRBV29-1	TRBJ2-2	CSVDGTGVTGELFF
TRBV7-2	TRBJ2-6	CASSLFPIGPGANVLTF
TRBV30	TRBJ1-4	CAWSDWRGGNEKLFF
TRBV18	TRBJ1-2	CASSPPSTGGKGGYTF
TRBV27	TRBJ2-7	CASSLGRETAYEQYF
TRBV19	TRBJ1-5	CASSMGWTGGFNQPQHF
TRBV30	TRBJ2-1	CAWSVRWNEQFF
TRBV28	TRBJ2-2	CASSLSVWGRNTGELFF
TRBV5-1	TRBJ2-6	CASTPFGGAGANVLTF
TRBV11-3	TRBJ2-4	CASSSIPNGAKNIQYF
TRBV7-8	TRBJ1-1	CASSLGELTEAFF
TRBV6-4	TRBJ1-5	CHSWGSPNQPQHF
TRBV20-1	TRBJ2-1	CSASQGNEQFF
TRBV30	TRBJ2-1	CAWMNFQGVGGNEQFF
TRBV11-3	TRBJ2-1	CASSLDSDEQFF
TRBV5-6	TRBJ2-7	CASSWARVYEQYF
TRBV5-4	TRBJ2-3	CASSLGSADTQYF
TRBV9	TRBJ2-1	CASSVGSGAGEQFF
TRBV11-2	TRBJ1-1	CASSLGGWWDTEAFF
TRBV4-1	TRBJ2-7	CASSQVPSGDSSYEQYF
TRBV7-9	TRBJ1-2	CATRQTGSGSGYTF
TRBV11-2	TRBJ2-5	CASSLDRGTSETQYF
TRBV28	TRBJ2-5	CASSDVWETQYF
TRBV5-6	TRBJ1-2	CASSLGGDSSYGYTF
TRBV7-2	TRBJ1-2	CASSGQGYNYGYTF
TRBV7-2	TRBJ1-5	CASSLRGGNQPQHF
TRBV14	TRBJ2-2	CASSLRLAGGTGELFF
TRBV5-6	TRBJ1-3	CASSVGTRNTIYF